Listed here are 25 T cell receptor beta chains from one sample, sequenced in a study of shared clonotypes between healthy human individuals. TCRdb's copy holds only in-frame clones and misses some; the assay was immunoSEQ multiplex PCR. The sample contains some 2 million clones, roughly 94% of which appear only once. Only CD45RO-negative cells positively selected for CCR7 counted as naive CD8 cells, so terminally differentiated effector memory CD45RA+ cells were excluded. Sequencing input: naive CD8+ T cells sorted from blood. These TCRs come from a young man in good health.

The CDR3: CASSFGTSSEQYF. The CDR3 coding sequence is TGTGCCAGCAGCTTCGGGACTTCCAGCGAGCAGTACTTC. J is TRBJ2-7 and V is TRBV5-6; D perhaps matches TRBD2 (6 bases). V gave up 2 bases and J gave up 6 bases, with 12 bases separating them. The CDR3 length is 13 residues. Germline-derived CDR1 and CDR2 are SGHDT and YYEEEE.

The rearrangement uses TRBV11-2 and TRBJ2-7; the match to TRBD2 covers 7 bases. CDR1 SGHAT and CDR2 FQNNGV come from the germline V gene. J gave up 5 bases and V 3 bases, and 4 bases lay outside the gene matches. The length of the CDR3 is 13 residues. CDR3: CASSLRGSDEQYF. CDR3 coding DNA: TGTGCCAGCAGCTTGCGCGGGAGTGACGAGCAGTACTTC.

This clone was seen a single time. This sequence joins TRBV29-1 and TRBJ2-2; no definite D call. Germline values: CDR1 SQVTM, CDR2 ANQGSEA. The CDR3 length is 12 residues. V was shortened by 4 bases and J by 4 bases, with 7 bases between the two germline ends. In DNA form, the CDR3 reads TGCAGCGTTGCCCCACCCACCGGGGAGCTGTTTTTT. This translates into CSVAPPTGELFF.

The chain is built from TRBV28 and TRBJ2-5; 12 positions match TRBD2. The CDR3 is 15 residues long. Germline lookup yields CDR1 MDHEN and CDR2 SYDVKM. The junction had 6 bases not matched to a gene; V was cut back by 1 base and J by 9 bases. The CDR3 loop is CASSLSASGGVAQYF. The DNA for the CDR3 is TGTGCCAGCAGTTTATCGGCTAGCGGGGGGGTAGCCCAGTACTTC.

This chain connects TRBV5-6 to TRBJ1-2; weak D call: TRBD1 (5 bases). The germline V gene encodes CDR1 SGHDT and CDR2 YYEEEE. Trimming took off 0 bases at V and 6 bases at J, with 12 bases between the two ends. The CDR3 spans 14 residues. Here the CDR3 reads CASSLDALGDGYTF. The CDR3 bases are TGTGCCAGCAGCTTGGACGCCCTGGGGGATGGCTACACCTTC.

V and J are TRBV11-2 and TRBJ1-1, with 8 bases lining up with TRBD1. V trimming: 6 bases; J trimming: 6 bases; junction bases outside the gene matches: 6. CDR1 is SGHAT, CDR2 FQNNGV, per germline. The CDR3 has 13 residues. CDR3 residues: CASRFTGGSEAFF. CDR3 bases: TGTGCCAGCAGATTCACAGGGGGGTCTGAAGCTTTCTTT.

The gene calls are TRBV5-4 and TRBJ2-5, with 9 bases identical to TRBD2. CDR1 and CDR2 (germline): SGHNT, YYREEE (reference sequence). With V trimmed by 4 bases and J by 1 base, 11 bases remained unmatched. The CDR3 is 17 amino acids. CDR3 in amino acids: CASSPPGSGGLQETQYF. CDR3 nucleotide sequence: TGTGCCAGCAGCCCCCCCGGGAGCGGGGGGCTCCAAGAGACCCAGTACTTC.

The rearrangement uses TRBV6-6 and TRBJ2-7, with D possibly being TRBD2 (5 bases). The CDR3 extends over 15 amino acids. V dropped 4 bases and J dropped 0 bases, with 13 bases sitting between them. Germline V gives CDR1 MNHNY, CDR2 SVGAGI (reference sequence). The CDR3 DNA is TGTGCCAGCAGTTCGAGGGCCGTAAGCTCCTACGAGCAGTACTTC. It encodes CASSSRAVSSYEQYF.

The chain employs TRBV5-6 and TRBJ1-1; unclear D gene. Germline V CDR1 and CDR2: SGHDT, YYEEEE. V dropped 0 bases and J dropped 7 bases, with 13 bases sitting between them. The CDR3 spans 14 residues. In DNA form, the CDR3 reads TGTGCCAGCAGCTTGGGGTCGGTACAATTTGAAGCTTTCTTT. It yields the protein CASSLGSVQFEAFF.

V and J are TRBV6-1 and TRBJ2-7, with 9 nucleotides matching TRBD1. V shed 1 base, J shed 4 bases, and the junction held 5 bases outside the gene matches. The CDR3 has 15 residues. Germline V CDR1 and CDR2: MNHNS, SASEGT. The CDR3 is CASSEEGTGSYEQYF. The CDR3 DNA follows: TGTGCCAGCAGTGAAGAAGGGACAGGGAGTTACGAGCAGTACTTC.

With regard to this clone: Other DNA sequences of this sample code for an identical CDR3. The V call is TRBV29-1, the J call TRBJ2-5; D is unresolved. Trimming took 5 bases from V and 4 from J, leaving 5 bases between them. CDR3 length: 10 amino acids. Looked up from germline, CDR1 is SQVTM and CDR2 is ANQGSEA. CDR3 in amino acids: CSVWAETQYF. In DNA, the CDR3 is TGCAGCGTTTGGGCAGAGACCCAGTACTTC.

This clone appeared once. The rearrangement links TRBV30 to TRBJ1-6; possibly TRBD1 for D (5 bases). CDR1 and CDR2 (germline): GTSNPN, SVGIG (reference sequence). Trimming stripped 0 bases from V and 11 bases from J, with 11 bases between. The CDR3 has 13 residues. CDR3 amino acids: CAWSVGQGAPLHF. The CDR3 bases are TGTGCCTGGAGTGTAGGTCAAGGGGCACCCCTCCACTTT.

In its sample, this clone was seen a few times. The rearrangement uses TRBV30 and TRBJ1-5, with D perhaps TRBD1 (6 bases). Deletions cut 3 bases from V and 7 bases from J, with 13 bases between. CDR3 size: 13 residues. Germline V gene lookup returns CDR1 GTSNPN and CDR2 SVGIG (reference sequence). The DNA of the CDR3 is TGTGCCTGGAGCCCTCTAGGGGGACAGCCCCAGCATTTT. Protein sequence: CAWSPLGGQPQHF.

The chain is built from TRBV5-5 and TRBJ1-2; 7 bases fit TRBD1. Losses at the gene ends were 0 bases for V and 6 bases for J; bases not matched to a gene: 2. Germline V CDR1 and CDR2: SGHKS, YYEKEE (reference sequence). The CDR3 sequence is 13 residues long. The CDR3 DNA is TGTGCCAGCAGCTTGGAAGGGGGCAATGGCTACACCTTC. It translates to CASSLEGGNGYTF.

This chain joins TRBV4-1 and TRBJ2-5; 7 bases are a match to TRBD2. The CDR3 has 14 amino acids. Germline V gives CDR1 MGHRA, CDR2 YSYEKL. The junction had 3 bases not matched to a gene; V was cut back by 3 bases and J by 2 bases. In nucleotides, the CDR3 is TGCGCCAGCAGCCATGGCGGGGGACAAGAGACCCAGTACTTC. Amino acids: CASSHGGGQETQYF.

CDR3 DNA: TGTGCCAGTAGACCGACAGGGGGTAACGCAGGGGAAAAACTGTTTTTT. Amino acid sequence: CASRPTGGNAGEKLFF. The chain uses TRBV19 and TRBJ1-4; the match to TRBD1 covers 9 bases. CDR1 is LNHDA and CDR2 is SQIVND in the germline V gene (reference sequence). V was pared by 6 bases and J by 8 bases, with 13 bases of the junction left unmatched. The CDR3 has 16 residues.

This rearrangement joins TRBV28 to TRBJ1-2; tentative D call: TRBD1 (5 bases). The germline V gene encodes CDR1 MDHEN and CDR2 SYDVKM. This CDR3 has 13 residues. Trimming pared 2 bases from V and 4 bases from J, leaving 8 bases between. The CDR3 reads CASSLQGRYGYTF. In DNA form, the CDR3 reads TGTGCCAGCAGTTTACAGGGCCGCTATGGCTACACCTTC.

The genes are TRBV6-4 and TRBJ1-3; D not certain. The CDR3 is 14 amino acids. Germline V gives CDR1 MRHNA, CDR2 SNTAGT. Trimming left V 3 bases short and J 2 bases short, with 8 bases between. The CDR3 is CASSEANTGNTIYF. In DNA form, the CDR3 reads TGTGCCAGCAGTGAAGCGAATACTGGAAACACCATATATTTT.

J is TRBJ2-7 and V is TRBV6-1; 7 positions agree with TRBD1. There are 14 residues in the CDR3. J was trimmed by 1 base and V by 6 bases; bases with no gene match: 6. Germline-derived CDR1 and CDR2 are MNHNS and SASEGT. The CDR3 region is CASSGTATSYEQYF. Written as DNA, the CDR3 is TGTGCCAGCAGCGGGACAGCGACGTCCTACGAGCAGTACTTC.

The V and J genes are TRBV5-1 and TRBJ1-1; no firm D call. The length of the CDR3 is 14 residues. Germline values: CDR1 SGHRS, CDR2 YFSETQ. The V end lost 2 bases, the J end lost 6 bases, and 14 bases lay between the germline ends. The CDR3 DNA reads TGCGCCAGCAGCTTTGACGGCGGGAGCGCTGAAGCTTTCTTT. It specifies CASSFDGGSAEAFF.

The J gene is TRBJ2-1, the V gene TRBV2, with 8 bases identical to TRBD2. This CDR3 has 13 amino acids. The V gene end was trimmed by 8 bases and the J gene end by 6 bases; junction bases not matched to a gene: 6. Germline CDR1 reads SNHLY; CDR2 reads FYNNEI. Here the CDR3 DNA reads TGTGCCAGCTTCTGGACTAGCCGCAATGAGCAGTTCTTC. It is translated as CASFWTSRNEQFF.

The genes are TRBV13 and TRBJ2-1, with 9 bases lining up with TRBD2. This CDR3 region has 16 residues. Germline V gene data show CDR1 as PRHDT and CDR2 as FYEKMQ (reference sequence). The V and J ends lost 5 bases and 7 bases, in that order; junction bases with no gene match: 12. The CDR3 region is CASSLNLAGEKNEQFF. CDR3 nucleotide sequence: TGTGCCAGCAGCCTAAATTTAGCGGGAGAGAAAAATGAGCAGTTCTTC. Full variable domain (missing parts from reference TRBV13 and TRBJ2-1): AAGVIQSPRHLIKEKRETATLKCYPIPRHDTVYWYQQGPGQDPQFLISFYEKMQSDKGSIPDRFSAQQFSDYHSELNMSSLELGDSALYFCASSLNLAGEKNEQFFGPGTRLTVL.

J is TRBJ2-7 and V is TRBV6-5, with TRBD1 matching 8 bases. The germline V gene encodes CDR1 MNHEY and CDR2 SVGAGI. The CDR3 is 13 residues long. The V and J ends lost 7 bases and 5 bases, in that order; junction bases with no gene match: 7. CDR3 nucleotide sequence: TGTGCCAGCAATCCGACAGGGGACCACGAGCAGTACTTC. Translating gives CASNPTGDHEQYF.

This chain links TRBV28 with TRBJ1-5; possible D gene TRBD1, 6 bases. CDR3 length: 15 residues. V was trimmed by 6 bases and J by 3 bases, leaving 15 bases between them. CDR1 and CDR2 (germline): MDHEN, SYDVKM. CDR3 sequence (DNA): TGTGCCAGCAGCCAAACAGGGACCTACAATCAGCCCCAGCATTTT. Its translation is CASSQTGTYNQPQHF.

The J gene is TRBJ2-7, the V gene TRBV6-6, with D possibly being TRBD1 or TRBD2 (5 bases each). The CDR3 covers 11 residues. From germline, CDR1 is MNHNY and CDR2 SVGAGI (reference sequence). The V end lost 7 bases, the J end lost 6 bases, and 10 bases lay between the germline ends. The CDR3 nucleotides are TGTGCCAGCATTAGAGGGGTCGAGCAGTACTTC. This codes for CASIRGVEQYF.